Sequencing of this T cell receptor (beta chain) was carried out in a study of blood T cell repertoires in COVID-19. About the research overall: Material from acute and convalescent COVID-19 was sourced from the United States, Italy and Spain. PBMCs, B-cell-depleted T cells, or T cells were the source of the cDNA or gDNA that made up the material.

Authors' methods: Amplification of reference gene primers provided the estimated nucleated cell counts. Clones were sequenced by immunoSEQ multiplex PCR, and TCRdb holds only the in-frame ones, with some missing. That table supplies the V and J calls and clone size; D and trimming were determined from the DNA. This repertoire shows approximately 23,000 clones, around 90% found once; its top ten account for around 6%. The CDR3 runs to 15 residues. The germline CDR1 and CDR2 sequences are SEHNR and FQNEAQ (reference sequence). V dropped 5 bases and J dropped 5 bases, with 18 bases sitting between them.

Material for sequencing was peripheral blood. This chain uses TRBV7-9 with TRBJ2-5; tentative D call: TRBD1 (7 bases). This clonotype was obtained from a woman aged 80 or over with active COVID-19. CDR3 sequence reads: CASSKSGGWYETQYF. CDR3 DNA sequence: TGTGCCAGCAGCAAATCAGGGGGGTGGTACGAGACCCAGTACTTC.